This T cell receptor beta chain was documented in a study of T cell changes during pregnancy in multiple sclerosis. Sequencing used immunoSEQ multiplex PCR; TCRdb keeps in-frame clones, though not all of them. The table shows some 17,000 clones, with about four fifths occurring only once. Per germline, CDR1 LGHNT and CDR2 FRNRAP. This CDR3 is 14 amino acids long. V lost 6 bases to trimming and J lost 4 bases; unmatched junction nucleotides: 7. This sequence was found in a female donor in good health, enrolled as a control in a pregnancy study. The V gene is TRBV12-5, the J gene TRBJ1-2, with 8 nucleotides matching TRBD1. Sample: CD8+ T cells from peripheral blood mononuclear cells, taken in the third trimester of pregnancy. DNA of the CDR3: TGTGCTAGTGGCCCCGGACAGGGTGTCTATGGCTACACCTTC. It encodes CASGPGQGVYGYTF.